Sequencing of this T cell receptor (beta chain) was carried out in a study of blood T cell repertoires in COVID-19. Whole-study context: From the United States, Italy and Spain came samples of acute and convalescent COVID-19. The analysed material was cDNA or gDNA that came from T cells, B-cell-depleted T cells, or PBMCs.

V gave up 5 bases and J gave up 4 bases, with 8 bases separating them. The CDR3 spans 12 residues. Germline V gene data show CDR1 as SNHLY and CDR2 as FYNNEI. Original data processing: Researchers report that nucleated cell counts were estimated from reference gene primer amplification. The data were produced by immunoSEQ multiplex PCR, yet TCRdb's version contains in-frame clones alone and is incomplete. That table gives V, J and clone size, and the DNA gave D and trimming. The data hold some 45,000 clones, with 80% to 90% observed a single time. The chain links TRBV2 to TRBJ1-2, with a weak D call TRBD1 (6 bases). The sample taken for sequencing was peripheral blood. This TCR derives from a human donor with active COVID-19. The donor label of this sample is uncertain. CDR3 DNA: TGTGCCAGCAGTCGGGACACCTATGGCTACACCTTC. Protein: CASSRDTYGYTF. Full variable domain (rest looked up from reference TRBV2 and TRBJ1-2): EPEVTQTPSHQVTQMGQEVILRCVPISNHLYFYWYRQILGQKVEFLVSFYNNEISEKSEIFDDQFSVERPDGSNFTLKIRSTKLEDSAMYFCASSRDTYGYTFGSGTRLTVV.